One and the same sample provided the 21 T cell receptor beta chains below, sequenced in a study of control samples from healthy donors and cancer patients. TCRdb's copy holds only in-frame clones and misses some; the assay was immunoSEQ multiplex PCR. Of about 84,000 clones in the sample, around 80% were seen once. Sequenced: PBMCs. The receptors were sampled from a man in his fifties or sixties with head and neck cancer.

The genes are TRBV7-7 and TRBJ2-3; D not resolved. The germline V gene encodes CDR1 SSHAT and CDR2 FNYEAQ (reference sequence). This CDR3 is 15 amino acids long. Trimming pared 5 bases from V and 1 base from J, leaving 13 bases between. In DNA, the CDR3 is TGTGCCAGCAGCCCGAGGCCGAGCGGCACAGATACGCAGTATTTT. This sequence encodes CASSPRPSGTDTQYF.

For this clone: This CDR3 is also generated by other DNA sequences in the sample. This chain joins TRBV5-8 and TRBJ2-7; unclear D gene. The V and J ends lost 0 bases and 4 bases respectively, with 5 bases between them. The CDR3 has 12 amino acids. Germline V CDR1 and CDR2: SGHTS, YDEGEE. Here the CDR3 DNA reads TGTGCCAGCAGCTTGGGAGGATACGAGCAGTACTTC. This codes for CASSLGGYEQYF.

The chain has TRBV19 and TRBJ2-1, with D perhaps given as TRBD1 or TRBD2 (5 bases each). This CDR3 is built from 15 residues. Germline assignment: CDR1 LNHDA and CDR2 SQIVND (reference sequence). Deletions cut 3 bases from V and 4 bases from J, with 13 bases between. The CDR3 here is CASSIGGARYNEQFF. The CDR3 nucleotides read TGTGCCAGTAGTATTGGGGGTGCCAGATACAATGAGCAGTTCTTC.

This clone was observed a single time. V usage is TRBV5-6 and J usage is TRBJ2-1, with TRBD1 identical over 10 bases. The CDR3 runs 15 residues. Trimming removed 4 bases from V and 7 bases from J; junction bases left unmatched: 8. CDR1 SGHDT and CDR2 YYEEEE come from the germline V gene. The CDR3 nucleotides read TGTGCCAGCAGCGACCGGGACAGGGGCCGAAATGAGCAGTTCTTC. Its protein product is CASSDRDRGRNEQFF.

In this sample, this clone turned up once. The chain combines TRBV28 with TRBJ2-5, with 7 nucleotides matching TRBD2. V dropped 8 bases and J dropped 3; count of bases not matched to a gene: 6. The CDR3 has 13 amino acids. Germline V gene lookup returns CDR1 MDHEN and CDR2 SYDVKM. CDR3 sequence reads: CASGTSAKETQYF. DNA of the CDR3: TGTGCCAGCGGAACTAGCGCTAAAGAGACCCAGTACTTC. Full variable domain (outside the CDR3, taken from reference TRBV28 and TRBJ2-5): DVKVTQSSRYLVKRTGEKVFLECVQDMDHENMFWYRQDPGLGLRLIYFSYDVKMKEKGDIPEGYSVSREKKERFSLILESASTNQTSMYLCASGTSAKETQYFGPGTRLLVL.

The chain's CDR3 is CASSPWTGTTEAFF. DNA for the CDR3: TGTGCCAGCAGCCCCTGGACAGGGACCACTGAAGCTTTCTTT. The V gene is TRBV5-4, the J gene TRBJ1-1, with 8 positions matching TRBD1. V lost 4 bases and J lost 4; bases outside the gene matches: 6. Germline-derived CDR1 and CDR2 are SGHNT and YYREEE (reference sequence). There are 14 residues in the CDR3.

The chain combines TRBV4-1 with TRBJ2-3, with D unresolved. Germline loops: CDR1 MGHRA, CDR2 YSYEKL. V dropped 0 bases and J dropped 0 bases, with 13 bases sitting between them. CDR3 length: 17 residues. The DNA of the CDR3 is TGCGCCAGCAGCCAAGAAGGAACGGGCAGAAGCACAGATACGCAGTATTTT. Translated: CASSQEGTGRSTDTQYF.

The chain carries TRBV7-6 and TRBJ2-1; no clear D gene. V shed 6 bases and J shed 7 bases, with 13 bases lying between them. Germline V gene sequence: CDR1 SGHVS, CDR2 FNYEAQ. The length of the CDR3 is 13 residues. The CDR3 reads CASSRPMGNEQFF. CDR3 sequence (DNA): TGTGCCAGCAGTCGGCCGATGGGGAATGAGCAGTTCTTC.

Worth noting for this clone: This same CDR3 is encoded by further DNA sequences in the sample. The chain joins TRBV19 to TRBJ2-6; D is undetermined. This CDR3 is 14 amino acids long. Trimming removed 2 bases at V and 0 bases at J, with 2 bases between. Germline CDR1 reads LNHDA; CDR2 reads SQIVND (reference sequence). The CDR3 sequence is CASSINSGANVLTF. The CDR3 DNA reads as TGTGCCAGTAGTATAAACTCTGGGGCCAACGTCCTGACTTTC.

This rearrangement joins TRBV10-3 to TRBJ1-1; 8 bases are shared with TRBD1. The V segment lost 3 bases and the J segment 5 bases; nucleotides outside the gene matches: 8. Germline V CDR1 and CDR2: ENHRY, SYGVKD. The CDR3 runs 15 residues. This CDR3 is CAISEMEDRETEAFF. DNA of the CDR3: TGTGCCATCAGTGAAATGGAGGACAGGGAGACTGAAGCTTTCTTT.

The V call is TRBV7-6, the J call TRBJ2-5; 8 bases align to TRBD2. The V segment lost 2 bases and the J segment 5 bases; nucleotides outside the gene matches: 7. The germline CDR1 and CDR2 sequences are SGHVS and FNYEAQ. The CDR3 runs 15 residues. CDR3 amino acids: CASSLKAGARETQYF. The CDR3 DNA follows: TGTGCCAGCAGCTTAAAAGCGGGAGCGAGGGAGACCCAGTACTTC.

This sequence joins TRBV24-1 and TRBJ2-3; 7 positions match TRBD1. V dropped 7 bases and J dropped 3; count of bases not matched to a gene: 6. CDR1 and CDR2 from the germline V gene are KGHDR and SFDVKD. This CDR3 region has 14 residues. The CDR3 loop reads CATRGQLGTDTQYF. The CDR3 nucleotides are TGTGCCACCAGGGGACAGTTAGGAACAGATACGCAGTATTTT.

In its sample, this clone was seen once. This chain links TRBV7-9 with TRBJ1-3, with D unresolved. The V end was cut by 8 bases, the J end by 0 bases, with 11 bases between. CDR1 and CDR2 from the germline V gene are SEHNR and FQNEAQ (reference sequence). CDR3 size: 14 residues. CDR3 sequence reads: CASSLQNSGNTIYF. The CDR3 DNA sequence: TGTGCCAGCTCTCTCCAGAACTCTGGAAACACCATATATTTT.

CDR3 region: CASSLEGQGSQPQHF. The CDR3 nucleotides are TGTGCCAGCAGCTTAGAAGGCCAGGGAAGTCAGCCCCAGCATTTT. The genes are TRBV7-2 and TRBJ1-5; possibly TRBD1 for D (5 bases). The CDR3 covers 15 residues. Trimming removed 1 base from V and 6 bases from J, with 13 bases in between. Germline lookup yields CDR1 SGHTA and CDR2 FQGNSA.

V and J are TRBV28 and TRBJ2-1, with 9 nucleotides matching TRBD2. V shed 8 bases, J shed 5 bases, and the junction held 13 bases outside the gene matches. Germline V gene sequence: CDR1 MDHEN, CDR2 SYDVKM. The CDR3 is made up of 16 amino acids. The DNA of the CDR3 is TGTGCCAGCGGGGAGTGGGCGGGAGGGTCTCACAATGAGCAGTTCTTC. It encodes CASGEWAGGSHNEQFF.

The chain recombines TRBV28 with TRBJ1-1; D is unresolved. The CDR3 spans 13 residues. CDR1 is MDHEN and CDR2 is SYDVKM in the germline V gene. V gave up 1 base and J gave up 1 base, with 4 bases separating them. The CDR3 region is CASSLFANTEAFF. CDR3 bases: TGTGCCAGCAGTTTATTTGCGAACACTGAAGCTTTCTTT.

V is TRBV5-5 and J is TRBJ2-7, with D perhaps being TRBD1 or TRBD2 (5 bases each). Germline assignment: CDR1 SGHKS and CDR2 YYEKEE (reference sequence). The CDR3 totals 16 residues. Trimming stripped 0 bases from V and 6 bases from J, with 19 bases between. The CDR3 DNA reads TGTGCCAGCAGCTTGGCCAGAACCTATGGGACGGGCGAGCAGTACTTC. Its translation is CASSLARTYGTGEQYF.

This clone has just one count. The chain uses TRBV9 and TRBJ2-1; D call uncertain. This CDR3 has 12 amino acids. V lost 1 base, J lost 4 bases, and 3 bases lay in between. In germline, CDR1 is SGDLS, CDR2 YYNGEE. CDR3 amino acids: CASSVRYNEQFF. DNA of the CDR3: TGTGCCAGCAGCGTACGGTACAATGAGCAGTTCTTC.

V usage is TRBV7-5 and J usage is TRBJ2-1; no check of the table's D call, TRBD2, against the DNA was made. TRBV7-5 is assigned pseudogene status. The length of the CDR3 is 16 residues. In DNA form, the CDR3 reads TGTGTCAGAAGCTTACAAGCGGGAGCGCCCTACAATGAGCAGTTCTTC. It codes for CVRSLQAGAPYNEQFF.

The sample holds one count of this clone. This chain joins TRBV10-2 and TRBJ1-2; possibly TRBD1 for D (5 bases). The CDR3 has 14 amino acids. The germline V and J ends were trimmed by 6 bases and 3 bases, with 14 bases remaining between them. CDR1 is WSHSY, CDR2 SAAADI, per germline. The CDR3 DNA sequence: TGCGCCAGCAGATCCCATCAGGGATACTATGGCTACACCTTC. This codes for CASRSHQGYYGYTF.

In DNA form, the CDR3 reads TGTGCCAGCAGCCCGGGACGGGATTATGGCTACACCTTC. Protein product: CASSPGRDYGYTF. The chain links TRBV6-6 to TRBJ1-2; possible D gene TRBD1, 5 bases. The CDR3 is 13 residues long. Germline CDR1 reads MNHNY; CDR2 reads SVGAGI (reference sequence). The V and J ends lost 6 bases and 5 bases respectively, with 13 bases between them.